The 15 T cell receptor beta chains given below trace back to one sample, sequenced in a study of shared clonotypes between healthy human individuals (dated by TCRdb to 2019 to 2021). Library method: the immunoSEQ multiplex PCR assay. TCRdb took this table from immuneACCESS and kept in-frame rearrangements with V and J called. Such tables lack part of the clones; where checked against another copy, unresolved V genes explain under half of the gap, and the rest is unexplained. The sample data list about 2.1 million clones, and about 94% of these were observed just once. The top ten hold about 1.6% of the sample. For the CD8 naive samples, CD45RO-negative cells were positively selected for CCR7, yielding a CD45RA+CCR7+ population from which TemRA cells were excluded. What was sequenced was naive CD8+ T cells from PBMCs. This specimen's cell subset or site label, per the study, means: CD45RA+CCR7+. The origin of the receptors is a man between 18 and 29 years old in good health. Some clones in this sample may be carry-over from other donors' samples.

Turning to this clone: The sample holds other DNA sequences that translate to the same CDR3. V and J are TRBV4-1 and TRBJ2-1, with 7 positions matching TRBD1. Germline V lookup: CDR1 MGHRA, CDR2 YSYEKL. The CDR3 spans 14 residues. With 2 bases clipped from V and 4 bases from J, the junction kept 2 bases outside the gene matches. CDR3 residues: CASSQRDSYNEQFF. CDR3 nucleotide sequence: TGCGCCAGCAGCCAACGGGACAGTTACAATGAGCAGTTCTTC.

A remark on this clone: Other DNA sequences in this specimen translate into the identical CDR3. The chain uses TRBV2 and TRBJ1-3, with D possibly being TRBD1 (6 bases). V lost 6 bases to trimming and J lost 2 bases, with 11 bases between them. CDR1 and CDR2 from the germline V gene are SNHLY and FYNNEI. The CDR3 has 14 residues. The CDR3 region is CASRGTGPGNTIYF. The CDR3 DNA is TGTGCCAGCAGAGGAACAGGGCCTGGAAACACCATATATTTT.

The gene calls are TRBV7-9 and TRBJ2-6; D gene uncertain. V dropped 5 bases and J dropped 8 bases, with 4 bases sitting between them. CDR1 and CDR2 from the germline V gene are SEHNR and FQNEAQ (reference sequence). The CDR3 contains 11 residues. The CDR3 sequence is CASSAPNVLTF. DNA of the CDR3: TGTGCCAGCAGCGCCCCCAACGTCCTGACTTTC.

This chain uses TRBV19 with TRBJ1-4; D may be TRBD1 (5 bases). Germline V gene lookup returns CDR1 LNHDA and CDR2 SQIVND (reference sequence). V was shortened by 9 bases and J by 5 bases, with 13 bases between the two germline ends. The length of the CDR3 is 13 residues. CDR3 coding DNA: TGTGCCAGCCGACAGCCGTTAAATGAAAAACTGTTTTTT. This encodes CASRQPLNEKLFF.

The chain links TRBV4-2 to TRBJ2-3, with no clear D. Germline V gene sequence: CDR1 LGHNA, CDR2 YNFKEQ. This CDR3 is 13 amino acids long. V was shortened by 3 bases and J by 1 base, with 5 bases between the two germline ends. The chain's CDR3 is CASSQSGTDTQYF. In DNA, the CDR3 is TGTGCCAGCAGCCAGTCGGGCACAGATACGCAGTATTTT.

The V and J genes are TRBV7-9 and TRBJ2-7; 7 nucleotides agree with TRBD1. The CDR3 consists of 14 residues. The V segment lost 5 bases and the J segment 4 bases; nucleotides outside the gene matches: 8. Germline V gives CDR1 SEHNR, CDR2 FQNEAQ (reference sequence). CDR3 sequence reads: CASSPTGWGYEQYF. The CDR3 coding sequence is TGTGCCAGCAGCCCGACAGGGTGGGGATACGAGCAGTACTTC.

The V call is TRBV20-1, the J call TRBJ2-2; no definite D call. CDR3 size: 11 residues. Per the germline V gene, CDR1 is DFQATT and CDR2 is SNEGSKA (reference sequence). The CDR3 DNA reads as TGCAGCGTGCCGGCAACCGGGGAGCTGTTTTTT. The encoded protein is CSVPATGELFF.

V and J are TRBV14 and TRBJ2-1, with 7 bases lining up with TRBD2. Germline loops: CDR1 SGHDN, CDR2 FVKESK. This CDR3 is 16 amino acids long. V was pared by 1 base and J by 5 bases, with 8 bases of the junction left unmatched. CDR3 sequence: CASSQVRREIHNEQFF. The CDR3 region has the DNA TGTGCCAGCAGCCAAGTGCGGCGGGAGATCCACAATGAGCAGTTCTTC.

The chain couples TRBV14 to TRBJ1-1, with 8 bases that match TRBD1. The germline gives CDR1 SGHDN, CDR2 FVKESK. The CDR3 spans 14 residues. Germline trimming cut 8 bases from V and 0 bases from J; bases unmatched to any gene: 5. The chain's CDR3 is CASGGTGLNTEAFF. The CDR3 region has the DNA TGTGCCAGCGGAGGGACAGGCTTGAACACTGAAGCTTTCTTT.

This clone has only one observation. This chain joins TRBV7-9 and TRBJ2-1, with D unresolved. V lost 6 bases to trimming and J lost 3 bases, with 15 bases between them. The CDR3 is made up of 15 amino acids. Per the germline V gene, CDR1 is SEHNR and CDR2 is FQNEAQ (reference sequence). CDR3 sequence reads: CASRIEGYLYNEQFF. Written as DNA, the CDR3 is TGTGCCAGCAGAATAGAAGGATACCTCTACAATGAGCAGTTCTTC. The full variable domain, completed using reference TRBV7-9 and TRBJ2-1, is DTGVSQNPRHKITKRGQNVTFRCDPISEHNRLYWYRQTLGQGPEFLTYFQNEAQLEKSRLLSDRFSAERPKGSFSTLEIQRTEQGDSAMYLCASRIEGYLYNEQFFGPGTRLTVL.

This chain links TRBV28 with TRBJ2-7, with D maybe TRBD1 (6 bases). The CDR3 has 14 amino acids. The germline V gene has CDR1 MDHEN and CDR2 SYDVKM. Trimming left V 2 bases short and J 5 bases short, with 13 bases between. CDR3 protein: CASSLRTVSNEQYF. CDR3 coding DNA: TGTGCCAGCAGTTTACGGACAGTCAGTAACGAGCAGTACTTC.

The V gene is TRBV7-9, the J gene TRBJ2-1; 11 nucleotides align to TRBD2. There are 16 residues in the CDR3. Germline V gives CDR1 SEHNR, CDR2 FQNEAQ (reference sequence). The J segment lost 2 bases and the V segment lost 8 bases, leaving 8 bases of the junction unmatched. CDR3 sequence reads: CASDPTSGKTYNEQFF. CDR3 in DNA: TGTGCCAGCGACCCGACTAGCGGGAAGACCTACAATGAGCAGTTCTTC.

This chain joins TRBV27 and TRBJ2-1; D might be TRBD1 (6 bases). CDR3 length equals 13 residues. Germline-derived CDR1 and CDR2 are MNHEY and SMNVEV (reference sequence). Between the trimmed V and J ends, which lost 3 bases and 7 bases, there was a span of 10 bases. CDR3: CASSFYRENEQFF. The CDR3 coding sequence is TGTGCCAGCAGTTTCTACAGGGAGAATGAGCAGTTCTTC.

The CDR3 coding sequence is TGTGCCAGCAGCCAACTAACAGGGTCCGAGCAGTACTTC. Its translation is CASSQLTGSEQYF. The V and J genes are TRBV14 and TRBJ2-7; TRBD1 is a possible D gene (6 bases). CDR1 and CDR2 from the germline V gene are SGHDN and FVKESK. V was pared by 2 bases and J by 6 bases, with 11 bases between. The CDR3 extends over 13 amino acids.

V is TRBV29-1 and J is TRBJ2-5; no clear D gene. The CDR3 is made up of 18 amino acids. Germline V lookup: CDR1 SQVTM, CDR2 ANQGSEA. Trimming took off 2 bases at V and 5 bases at J, with 27 bases between the two ends. Here the CDR3 reads CSVELLSRPEQKPETQYF. CDR3 in DNA: TGCAGCGTTGAACTTCTGAGCCGCCCAGAACAAAAACCCGAGACCCAGTACTTC.